A selection of T cell receptor beta chains follows, all from one sample in a study of cytomegalovirus exposure and HLA in healthy donors. Measured with immunoSEQ multiplex PCR; TCRdb has only the in-frame clones, and not every one. The data show about 50,000 clones, 70% to 80% seen once. The specimen was PBMCs. The receptor source for this set is a woman aged 40 to 50 in good health and CMV-seropositive. CDR3s include the opening cysteine and the closing phenylalanine or tryptophan. A D gene is named only where the DNA matches it firmly. The listing skips clone size in some rows; elsewhere it reads once, few, many or a size class.

TRBJ2-1	TRBV15	TRBD2	NA	TGTGCCACCAGCAGCGGTATGCGGGGGGGGTCCTACAATGAGCAGTTCTTC	CATSSGMRGGSYNEQFF
TRBJ1-2	TRBV29-1	NA	NA	TGCAGCGCCGGGGAGGGACCCCTCTATGGCTACACCTTC	CSAGEGPLYGYTF
TRBJ1-1	TRBV27	NA	NA	TGTGCCAGCAAGCTACAGGGGAACACTGAAGCTTTCTTT	CASKLQGNTEAFF
TRBJ2-3	TRBV7-2	TRBD1	few	TGTGCCAGCAGCTTCCGGACAGGGGAGGCAGATACGCAGTATTTT	CASSFRTGEADTQYF
TRBJ2-1	TRBV28	NA	NA	TGTGCCAGCAGTTCAAACAGGGAAAGCCCGTTCTTC	CASSSNRESPFF
TRBJ1-6	TRBV9	NA	NA	TGTGCCAGCAGCGTAGGTTTGGGGGGGGTTTCACCCCTCCACTTT	CASSVGLGGVSPLHF
TRBJ1-1	TRBV7-9	NA	once	TGTGCCAGCAGCTTATCGGAGGTCCCGGCGACTGAAGCTTTCTTT	CASSLSEVPATEAFF
TRBJ1-2	TRBV13	NA	NA	TGTGCCAGCAGCTTGCCCCCTGAGGGAGTCCCCCGAGACAGGCTGAACTATGGCTACACCTTC	CASSLPPEGVPRDRLNYGYTF
TRBJ2-1	TRBV7-6	NA	once	TGTGCCAGCAGCCCGACGAGGAATGAGCAGTTCTTC	CASSPTRNEQFF
TRBJ2-5	TRBV30	TRBD2	few	TGTGCCTGGAGTGCCTCCCAGGCTAGCGGGGTTCTGACCCAGTACTTC	CAWSASQASGVLTQYF